This T cell receptor (beta chain) was observed in a study of OX40 agonist ivuxolimab in advanced cancers. Study-level points and caveats: Partial responders dosed at 0.1-3.0 mg/kg displayed clonal expansion ranking among the lowest.

Libraries were prepared by immunoSEQ multiplex PCR; TCRdb keeps only in-frame clonotypes and omits some of them. The repertoire holds approximately 66,000 clones, with over 80% as singletons. Worth noting for this clone: As yet, its antigen is unknown. Other DNA sequences in the sample encode the same CDR3.

The sequence derives from an adult with an advanced solid tumor such as melanoma, head and neck, liver or kidney cancer. The sequences come from CD4+ or CD8+ T cells sorted from blood, collected in a trial of the OX40 agonist ivuxolimab.

The CDR3 is CASSVGVGAFEQYF. As DNA, the CDR3 is TGTGCCAGCAGCGTAGGCGTGGGTGCTTTCGAGCAGTACTTC. The chain links TRBV9 to TRBJ2-7, with D hard to call. Germline V lookup: CDR1 SGDLS, CDR2 YYNGEE. V lost 0 bases to trimming and J lost 6 bases, with 13 bases between them. The CDR3 runs to 14 residues.